This TCR beta chain was retrieved from a study of T cell responses to AZD1222 COVID-19 vaccine. This clone occurred a few times. Antigen: not known. Using immunoSEQ multiplex PCR, the repertoire was profiled, and TCRdb retains in-frame clones only, with some absent. The sample lists 150,000 or so clones, 92% seen once, with more than 4.5% in the top ten. The V and J ends lost 1 base and 4 bases respectively, with 14 bases between them. This CDR3 comprises 15 residues. CDR1 SGHRS and CDR2 YFSETQ come from the germline V gene. Findings and limits, study-wide: Spike-specific TCR breadth and depth went up after people got two AZD1222 doses.

This chain uses TRBV5-1 with TRBJ1-1; the D is unclear. Sequenced here: peripheral blood, sampled on day 0 of AZD1222 vaccination. This TCR derives from an adult in good health. CDR3 in amino acids: CASSLLGQEITEAFF. In DNA, the CDR3 is TGCGCCAGCAGCTTGTTAGGGCAGGAGATCACTGAAGCTTTCTTT.